This T cell receptor (beta chain) was observed in a study of blood T cell repertoires in COVID-19. Study-wide background: The study drew acute and convalescent COVID-19 samples from the United States, Italy and Spain.

Some clones are missing from TCRdb's copy, which holds only in-frame ones; the method was immunoSEQ multiplex PCR. The sample yields some 220,000 clones, 65% to 90% seen once. The Seattle site enrolled patients during active infection and followed them longitudinally. The TCR was taken from a woman in her 70s with COVID-19, enrolled during active disease. The sample comprised peripheral blood.

CDR3 coding DNA: TGTGCCAGTATCGCCACAGGGGTTGTTGAAAAACTGTTTTTT. It translates to CASIATGVVEKLFF. The chain is built from TRBV19 and TRBJ1-4, with TRBD1 matching over 7 bases. The junction had 9 bases not matched to a gene; V was cut back by 7 bases and J by 7 bases. CDR1 is LNHDA, CDR2 SQIVND, per germline (reference sequence). The CDR3 is 14 amino acids.